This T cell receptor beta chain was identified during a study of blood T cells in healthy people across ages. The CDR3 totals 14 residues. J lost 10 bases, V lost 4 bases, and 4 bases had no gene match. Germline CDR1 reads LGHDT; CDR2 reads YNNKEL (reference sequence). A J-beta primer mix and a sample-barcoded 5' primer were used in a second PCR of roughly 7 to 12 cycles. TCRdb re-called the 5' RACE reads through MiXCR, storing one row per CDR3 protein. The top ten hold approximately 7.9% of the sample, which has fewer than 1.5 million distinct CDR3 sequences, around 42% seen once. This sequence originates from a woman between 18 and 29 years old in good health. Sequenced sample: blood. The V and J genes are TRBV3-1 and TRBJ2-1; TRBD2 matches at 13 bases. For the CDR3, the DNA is TGTGCCAGCAGCCCCGGGACTAGCGGGATAGAGCAGTTCTTC. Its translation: CASSPGTSGIEQFF.